This T cell receptor beta chain was identified in a study of blood T cell repertoires in COVID-19. Study as a whole: PBMCs, B-cell-depleted T cells, or T cells were the source of the cDNA or gDNA that made up the material.

The CDR3 is 14 amino acids. V was trimmed by 3 bases and J by 6 bases, leaving 12 bases between them. Per the germline V gene, CDR1 is MGHRA and CDR2 is YSYEKL. Here immunoSEQ multiplex PCR was the method, and the copy in TCRdb shows in-frame clones only, minus some. The repertoire holds a few hundred thousand clones, 70% to 90% seen once, with 9.5% to 12% in the top ten. This clonotype originated in a woman aged 70-85 years with acute or convalescent COVID-19. This chain connects TRBV4-1 to TRBJ1-3, with a weak D call TRBD1 (6 bases). The sequenced sample consisted of peripheral blood. CDR3 coding DNA: TGCGCCAGCAGCCACGACGGGGGGGCAAACACCATATATTTT. Encoded protein: CASSHDGGANTIYF.